This T cell receptor beta chain was captured in a study of T cell changes during pregnancy in multiple sclerosis. The data were produced by immunoSEQ multiplex PCR, yet TCRdb's version contains in-frame clones alone and is incomplete. The repertoire holds roughly 18,000 clones, with about 83% as singletons. This receptor was taken from a female donor in good health, enrolled as a control in a pregnancy study. The sequenced sample was CD8+ T cells from peripheral blood mononuclear cells, obtained in the second trimester of pregnancy.

CDR3 bases: TGTGCCACCGCCGAGACTAGCGGTACCGGGGAGCTGTTTTTT. Its protein is CATAETSGTGELFF. The gene calls are TRBV6-5 and TRBJ2-2; 9 bases fit TRBD2. The CDR3 consists of 14 residues. J was trimmed by 5 bases and V by 10 bases; bases with no gene match: 8. The germline CDR1 and CDR2 sequences are MNHEY and SVGAGI.